Listed below are T cell receptor beta chains from one sample, sequenced in a study of STAT5B mutations in CD4+ large granular lymphocyte leukemia. TCRdb's copy holds only in-frame clones and misses some; the assay was immunoSEQ multiplex PCR. The sample holds roughly 34,000 clones, 76% seen once. The material sequenced was CD4+ T cells from blood buffy coats. These TCRs come from a human donor in good health. The CDR3 runs from the conserved cysteine through the conserved F or W. The order of the fields is D gene, clone size, J gene, V gene, CDR3 protein, CDR3 DNA. The D gene is left open where the match is weak. The size of a clone is reported for some rows only, either as once, few or many, or as a class for expanded clones.

d_call: NA; clone_size: NA; j_call: TRBJ1-2; v_call: TRBV10-3; cdr3_aa: CAIRALYGYTF; cdr3_nt: TGTGCCATCAGGGCGCTCTATGGCTACACCTTC
d_call: NA; clone_size: NA; j_call: TRBJ1-1; v_call: TRBV5-1; cdr3_aa: CASSVTGSPNTEAFF; cdr3_nt: TGCGCCAGCAGCGTAACAGGGTCCCCGAACACTGAAGCTTTCTTT
d_call: TRBD1; clone_size: few; j_call: TRBJ1-2; v_call: TRBV7-9; cdr3_aa: CASSRQGAYYGYTF; cdr3_nt: TGTGCCAGCAGCCGACAGGGCGCGTATTATGGCTACACCTTC
d_call: TRBD1; clone_size: few; j_call: TRBJ1-2; v_call: TRBV19; cdr3_aa: CASNDRGYYTF; cdr3_nt: TGTGCCAGTAACGACAGGGGGTACTACACCTTC
d_call: TRBD1; clone_size: NA; j_call: TRBJ1-4; v_call: TRBV2; cdr3_aa: CASRRAGGAFYEKLFF; cdr3_nt: TGTGCCAGCAGGCGGGCAGGGGGCGCATTTTATGAAAAACTGTTTTTT
d_call: TRBD2; clone_size: few; j_call: TRBJ2-3; v_call: TRBV18; cdr3_aa: CASSGTSSSDTQYF; cdr3_nt: TGTGCCAGCTCCGGGACTAGCAGTTCAGATACGCAGTATTTT
d_call: TRBD1; clone_size: NA; j_call: TRBJ2-7; v_call: TRBV9; cdr3_aa: CASSAKGGGYEQYF; cdr3_nt: TGTGCCAGCAGCGCGAAAGGGGGCGGCTACGAGCAGTACTTC
d_call: TRBD1; clone_size: NA; j_call: TRBJ1-2; v_call: TRBV29-1; cdr3_aa: CSVEDRTGASGGYTF; cdr3_nt: TGCAGCGTTGAAGATCGAACAGGGGCCTCTGGTGGCTACACCTTC
d_call: NA; clone_size: few; j_call: TRBJ1-2; v_call: TRBV18; cdr3_aa: CASSPPTGYGYTF; cdr3_nt: TGTGCCAGCTCACCACCGACGGGCTATGGCTACACCTTC
d_call: NA; clone_size: NA; j_call: TRBJ1-2; v_call: TRBV4-2; cdr3_aa: CASSQVSAGAELYGCTF; cdr3_nt: TGTGCCAGCAGCCAAGTTTCGGCAGGGGCTGAGTTATATGGCTGCACCTTC
d_call: TRBD1; clone_size: once; j_call: TRBJ2-7; v_call: TRBV2; cdr3_aa: CASRTRRTGDPHEQYF; cdr3_nt: TGTGCCAGCAGAACTCGAAGGACAGGGGACCCCCACGAGCAGTACTTC
d_call: TRBD2; clone_size: NA; j_call: TRBJ2-3; v_call: TRBV2; cdr3_aa: CASSAWGTRATDTQYF; cdr3_nt: TGTGCCAGCAGTGCCTGGGGGACTAGGGCTACAGATACGCAGTATTTT
d_call: TRBD2; clone_size: NA; j_call: TRBJ2-5; v_call: TRBV7-6; cdr3_aa: CASSLLLAEQETQYF; cdr3_nt: TGTGCCAGCAGCTTACTGCTAGCGGAGCAAGAGACCCAGTACTTC
d_call: TRBD1; clone_size: NA; j_call: TRBJ1-1; v_call: TRBV6-6; cdr3_aa: CASSRRTGNTEAFF; cdr3_nt: TGTGCCAGCAGTCGACGGACAGGGAACACTGAAGCTTTCTTT
d_call: TRBD1; clone_size: NA; j_call: TRBJ1-4; v_call: TRBV2; cdr3_aa: CASRTPGQGYEKLFF; cdr3_nt: TGTGCCAGCAGAACACCGGGACAGGGTTATGAAAAACTGTTTTTT
d_call: TRBD1; clone_size: few; j_call: TRBJ1-2; v_call: TRBV9; cdr3_aa: CASSTGQGGGYTF; cdr3_nt: TGTGCCAGCAGCACCGGACAGGGCGGTGGCTACACCTTC
d_call: NA; clone_size: NA; j_call: TRBJ2-1; v_call: TRBV6-1; cdr3_aa: CASSDRDEQFF; cdr3_nt: TGTGCCAGCAGTGATCGGGATGAGCAGTTCTTC
d_call: NA; clone_size: NA; j_call: TRBJ2-2; v_call: TRBV19; cdr3_aa: CASSFQGSTGELFF; cdr3_nt: TGTGCCAGTAGTTTCCAGGGGAGCACCGGGGAGCTGTTTTTT
d_call: TRBD1; clone_size: NA; j_call: TRBJ1-4; v_call: TRBV4-2; cdr3_aa: CASSQASARGDEKLFF; cdr3_nt: TGTGCCAGCAGCCAAGCGAGTGCCAGGGGGGATGAAAAACTGTTTTTT
d_call: NA; clone_size: NA; j_call: TRBJ2-2; v_call: TRBV2; cdr3_aa: CASSEVANTGELFF; cdr3_nt: TGTGCCAGCAGTGAAGTTGCGAACACCGGGGAGCTGTTTTTT
d_call: TRBD1; clone_size: NA; j_call: TRBJ2-1; v_call: TRBV7-2; cdr3_aa: CASSLVGTGFYNEQFF; cdr3_nt: TGTGCCAGCAGCTTAGTTGGGACAGGGTTTTACAATGAGCAGTTCTTC
d_call: TRBD1; clone_size: NA; j_call: TRBJ2-4; v_call: TRBV7-9; cdr3_aa: CASSYQRPDRGSAKNIQYF; cdr3_nt: TGTGCCAGCAGCTACCAACGCCCGGACAGGGGCTCGGCCAAAAACATTCAGTACTTC
d_call: NA; clone_size: NA; j_call: TRBJ2-5; v_call: TRBV6-6; cdr3_aa: CASSYWRPSETQYF; cdr3_nt: TGTGCCAGCAGTTACTGGCGTCCTTCAGAGACCCAGTACTTC
d_call: TRBD1; clone_size: NA; j_call: TRBJ2-5; v_call: TRBV2; cdr3_aa: CAGGQGRETQYF; cdr3_nt: TGTGCCGGCGGACAGGGCCGGGAGACCCAGTACTTC
d_call: NA; clone_size: NA; j_call: TRBJ1-4; v_call: TRBV5-5; cdr3_aa: CASSLAIGGPNEKLFF; cdr3_nt: TGTGCCAGCAGCTTGGCCATCGGAGGTCCTAATGAAAAACTGTTTTTT
d_call: NA; clone_size: NA; j_call: TRBJ1-4; v_call: TRBV27; cdr3_aa: CASSPVEGAGEKLFF; cdr3_nt: TGTGCCAGCAGTCCAGTGGAAGGCGCGGGGGAAAAACTGTTTTTT
d_call: TRBD2; clone_size: NA; j_call: TRBJ2-7; v_call: TRBV6-6; cdr3_aa: CASSLRSGGEQYF; cdr3_nt: TGTGCCAGCAGCCTCCGCTCGGGGGGCGAGCAGTACTTC
d_call: NA; clone_size: NA; j_call: TRBJ2-5; v_call: TRBV7-2; cdr3_aa: CASSLSRGLAWRETQYF; cdr3_nt: TGTGCCAGCAGCTTGTCCCGCGGGCTCGCCTGGAGAGAGACCCAGTACTTC
d_call: NA; clone_size: NA; j_call: TRBJ2-5; v_call: TRBV5-1; cdr3_aa: CASSLATTSGETQYF; cdr3_nt: TGCGCCAGCAGCTTGGCAACAACCTCGGGAGAGACCCAGTACTTC
d_call: TRBD1; clone_size: NA; j_call: TRBJ1-5; v_call: TRBV7-9; cdr3_aa: CASSLGTEPTGNQPQHF; cdr3_nt: TGTGCCAGCAGCTTGGGGACAGAGCCCACGGGCAATCAGCCCCAGCATTTT
d_call: NA; clone_size: NA; j_call: TRBJ1-5; v_call: TRBV5-1; cdr3_aa: CASSLAPSSNSNQPQHF; cdr3_nt: TGCGCCAGCAGCTTGGCTCCCAGCTCCAATAGCAATCAGCCCCAGCATTTT
d_call: TRBD1; clone_size: NA; j_call: TRBJ2-5; v_call: TRBV5-1; cdr3_aa: CASSQSGTGGRETQYF; cdr3_nt: TGCGCCAGCAGCCAATCCGGGACAGGGGGCCGGGAGACCCAGTACTTC
d_call: NA; clone_size: NA; j_call: TRBJ2-1; v_call: TRBV4-1; cdr3_aa: CASSQGFRDHKMNEQFF; cdr3_nt: TGCGCCAGCAGCCAAGGGTTCCGGGACCACAAGATGAATGAGCAGTTCTTC
d_call: TRBD1; clone_size: NA; j_call: TRBJ2-7; v_call: TRBV4-2; cdr3_aa: CASSQVRDRSYEQYF; cdr3_nt: TGTGCCAGCAGCCAAGTAAGGGACAGGAGCTACGAGCAGTACTTC
d_call: TRBD1; clone_size: NA; j_call: TRBJ1-1; v_call: TRBV18; cdr3_aa: CASSPRQGTGNTEAFF; cdr3_nt: TGTGCCAGCTCACCCAGACAGGGGACGGGGAACACTGAAGCTTTCTTT
d_call: TRBD2; clone_size: NA; j_call: TRBJ2-2; v_call: TRBV11-2; cdr3_aa: CASSLGGGNTGELFF; cdr3_nt: TGTGCCAGCAGCTTAGGGGGGGGAAACACCGGGGAGCTGTTTTTT
d_call: NA; clone_size: NA; j_call: TRBJ2-7; v_call: TRBV7-5; cdr3_aa: CVRSLTGLHYEQYF; cdr3_nt: TGTGTCAGAAGCCTGACGGGCCTCCACTACGAGCAGTACTTC
d_call: TRBD2; clone_size: NA; j_call: TRBJ2-3; v_call: TRBV10-3; cdr3_aa: CAITPTSGGATDTQYF; cdr3_nt: TGTGCCATCACCCCGACTAGCGGGGGGGCAACAGATACGCAGTATTTT
d_call: NA; clone_size: NA; j_call: TRBJ2-5; v_call: TRBV5-1; cdr3_aa: CASSLGGARETQYF; cdr3_nt: TGCGCCAGCAGCTTGGGGGGGGCCCGAGAGACCCAGTACTTC
d_call: TRBD1; clone_size: NA; j_call: TRBJ1-1; v_call: TRBV5-4; cdr3_aa: CASSSPQRTGEAFF; cdr3_nt: TGTGCCAGCAGCTCGCCCCAAAGGACAGGGGAAGCTTTCTTT
d_call: NA; clone_size: NA; j_call: TRBJ1-1; v_call: TRBV19; cdr3_aa: CASSPRPGAQNTEAFF; cdr3_nt: TGTGCCAGTAGTCCGCGGCCAGGAGCTCAAAACACTGAAGCTTTCTTT
d_call: NA; clone_size: once; j_call: TRBJ1-2; v_call: TRBV5-1; cdr3_aa: CASSFRVRGSNYGYTF; cdr3_nt: TGCGCCAGCAGCTTCAGGGTCAGGGGTTCTAACTATGGCTACACCTTC
d_call: TRBD1; clone_size: NA; j_call: TRBJ2-2; v_call: TRBV18; cdr3_aa: CASSLGQGDTGELFF; cdr3_nt: TGTGCCAGCTCATTAGGACAGGGAGACACCGGGGAGCTGTTTTTT
d_call: TRBD2; clone_size: NA; j_call: TRBJ2-1; v_call: TRBV5-1; cdr3_aa: CASSLNMGGSGGEEQFF; cdr3_nt: TGCGCCAGCAGCTTAAATATGGGCGGGAGCGGAGGAGAGGAGCAGTTCTTC
d_call: TRBD1; clone_size: few; j_call: TRBJ1-2; v_call: TRBV2; cdr3_aa: CASSLDRVYGYTF; cdr3_nt: TGTGCCAGCAGCCTGGACAGGGTCTATGGCTACACCTTC
d_call: TRBD1; clone_size: NA; j_call: TRBJ1-1; v_call: TRBV6-1; cdr3_aa: CASMGQGAPRTEAFF; cdr3_nt: TGTGCCAGCATGGGACAGGGGGCGCCGAGGACTGAAGCTTTCTTT
d_call: NA; clone_size: NA; j_call: TRBJ2-1; v_call: TRBV29-1; cdr3_aa: CSVGRYAGPLYNEQFF; cdr3_nt: TGCAGCGTTGGGCGTTATGCGGGCCCCCTCTACAATGAGCAGTTCTTC
d_call: NA; clone_size: NA; j_call: TRBJ2-7; v_call: TRBV4-3; cdr3_aa: CASSQDMGRRSYEQYF; cdr3_nt: TGCGCCAGCAGCCAAGATATGGGGAGAAGGAGTTACGAGCAGTACTTC
d_call: TRBD1; clone_size: NA; j_call: TRBJ2-5; v_call: TRBV7-9; cdr3_aa: CASSSTRTGGETQYF; cdr3_nt: TGTGCCAGCAGCTCCACTAGGACAGGGGGAGAGACCCAGTACTTC